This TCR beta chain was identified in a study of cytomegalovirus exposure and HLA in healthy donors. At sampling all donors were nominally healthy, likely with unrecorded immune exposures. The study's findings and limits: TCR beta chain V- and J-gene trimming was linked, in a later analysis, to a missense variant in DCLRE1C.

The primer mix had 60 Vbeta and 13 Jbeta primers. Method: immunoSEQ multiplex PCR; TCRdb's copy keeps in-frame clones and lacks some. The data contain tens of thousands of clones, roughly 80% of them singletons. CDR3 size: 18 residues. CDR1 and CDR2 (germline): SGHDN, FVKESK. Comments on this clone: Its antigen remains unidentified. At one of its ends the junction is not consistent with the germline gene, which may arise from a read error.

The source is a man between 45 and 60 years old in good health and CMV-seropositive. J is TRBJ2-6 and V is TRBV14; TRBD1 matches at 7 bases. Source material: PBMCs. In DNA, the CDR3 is TGTGCCAGCAGCCAGGCGCGAGGGGGCCTAGTTGGGGCCAACGGCCTGACTTTC. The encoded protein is CASSQARGGLVGANGLTF.